The 16 T cell receptor beta chains presented below share a single source sample, sequenced in a study of technical replicates of blood from a few donors (dated by TCRdb to 2016 to 2017). Libraries were made using the immunoSEQ multiplex PCR assay. TCRdb limited this immuneACCESS table to in-frame rearrangements with V and J called. A share of clones is missing; checked studies link under half to unresolved V genes, and the rest is unexplained. The sample table holds about 70,000 clones, of which about 90% were seen once. 0.38% of the sample comes from the top ten. The specimen was T cells isolated from PBMCs. All receptors come from a human donor in good health.

The chain links TRBV6-5 to TRBJ2-7, with no clear D. Germline values: CDR1 MNHEY, CDR2 SVGAGI. V lost 5 bases, J lost 3 bases, and 11 bases lay in between. The CDR3 totals 13 residues. CDR3 loop: CASSKQNHYEQYF. The CDR3 DNA follows: TGTGCCAGCAGTAAACAGAACCACTACGAGCAGTACTTC.

This clone has more than one count but fewer than ten. The chain carries TRBV4-3 and TRBJ1-2, with D possibly matching TRBD1 (6 bases). Germline V lookup: CDR1 LGHNA, CDR2 YSLEER. This CDR3 comprises 14 residues. The germline V and J ends were trimmed by 4 bases and 4 bases, with 13 bases remaining between them. CDR3 sequence (DNA): TGCGCCAGCAGCCCTCGGACAGCTGTCTATGGCTACACCTTC. Amino acid sequence: CASSPRTAVYGYTF.

The J gene is TRBJ2-1, the V gene TRBV6-1; 10 bases are shared with TRBD2. V lost 3 bases, J lost 6 bases, and 5 bases stayed unmatched. This CDR3 is built from 15 residues. CDR1 and CDR2 from the germline V gene are MNHNS and SASEGT. The CDR3 reads CASSDLVAGGNEQFF. The CDR3 DNA is TGTGCCAGCAGTGACCTCGTAGCGGGAGGCAATGAGCAGTTCTTC.

The chain links TRBV28 to TRBJ2-1; 8 nucleotides line up with TRBD2. Germline V gene data show CDR1 as MDHEN and CDR2 as SYDVKM. V lost 6 bases to trimming and J lost 10 bases; unmatched junction nucleotides: 14. There are 15 residues in the CDR3. The CDR3 coding sequence is TGTGCCAGCAGACCTATAGCGGGGTTACAATGGGAGCAGTTCTTC. Amino acids: CASRPIAGLQWEQFF. Looking up the rest from reference TRBV28 and TRBJ2-1 gives the full variable domain: DVKVTQSSRYLVKRTGEKVFLECVQDMDHENMFWYRQDPGLGLRLIYFSYDVKMKEKGDIPEGYSVSREKKERFSLILESASTNQTSMYLCASRPIAGLQWEQFFGPGTRLTVL.

This chain connects TRBV9 to TRBJ2-3, with a weak D call TRBD1 (5 bases). Per the germline V gene, CDR1 is SGDLS and CDR2 is YYNGEE. Deletions cut 3 bases from V and 1 base from J, with 27 bases between. This CDR3 spans 20 amino acids. CDR3 sequence (DNA): TGTGCCAGCAGCGGTAGTAAGGGGAACGGTGTAGACTGGCGCACAGATACGCAGTATTTT. Translation gives CASSGSKGNGVDWRTDTQYF.

V is TRBV30 and J is TRBJ1-1, with D possibly TRBD1 on 6 matching bases. With 4 bases removed from V and 0 bases from J, the gap between germline ends came to 15 bases. The CDR3 sequence is 15 residues long. The germline CDR1 and CDR2 sequences are GTSNPN and SVGIG (reference sequence). The CDR3 here is CAWNTGQWLNTEAFF. CDR3 coding DNA: TGTGCCTGGAATACTGGACAGTGGTTGAACACTGAAGCTTTCTTT. Based on the CDR3 plus reference TRBV30 and TRBJ1-1, the full variable domain is SQTIHQWPATLVQPVGSPLSLECTVEGTSNPNLYWYRQAAGRGLQLLFYSVGIGQISSEVPQNLSASRPQDRQFILSSKKLLLSDSGFYLCAWNTGQWLNTEAFFGQGTRLTVV.

The rearrangement uses TRBV4-1 and TRBJ1-2, with TRBD1 as a possible D gene (5 bases). Germline V gives CDR1 MGHRA, CDR2 YSYEKL. The CDR3 is made up of 14 amino acids. V gave up 0 bases and J gave up 8 bases, with 13 bases separating them. CDR3: CASSQEWGRKGYTF. Written as DNA, the CDR3 is TGCGCCAGCAGCCAAGAATGGGGGAGGAAAGGCTACACCTTC.

This chain's CDR3 is CASSLTGAEAFF. The CDR3 bases are TGTGCCAGCAGCCTAACAGGGGCTGAAGCTTTCTTT. The J gene is TRBJ1-1, the V gene TRBV27; 7 bases match TRBD1. Per the germline V gene, CDR1 is MNHEY and CDR2 is SMNVEV (reference sequence). V shed 6 bases, J shed 6 bases, and the junction held 4 bases outside the gene matches. The CDR3 contains 12 residues.

The J gene is TRBJ1-1, the V gene TRBV7-9; 7 bases map to TRBD1. The CDR3 loop spans 15 amino acids. The V gene's germline CDR1 is SEHNR and CDR2 FQNEAQ (reference sequence). Losses at the gene ends were 4 bases for V and 1 base for J; bases not matched to a gene: 6. The CDR3 nucleotides are TGTGCCAGCAGCTCCTACAGGGGCCCGAACACTGAAGCTTTCTTT. It yields the protein CASSSYRGPNTEAFF.

This chain joins TRBV6-6 and TRBJ2-2; 8 positions match TRBD2. The CDR3 totals 16 residues. Germline CDR1 and CDR2: MNHNY and SVGAGI (reference sequence). V lost 4 bases to trimming and J lost 6 bases; unmatched junction nucleotides: 10. CDR3 residues: CASSSLPGTRAGELFF. CDR3 DNA sequence: TGTGCCAGCAGTTCCCTACCCGGGACTAGGGCCGGGGAGCTGTTTTTT.

V gene TRBV19 combines with J gene TRBJ2-7; maybe TRBD1 (5 bases). Between the trimmed V and J ends, which lost 5 bases and 6 bases, there was a span of 8 bases. The V gene's germline CDR1 is LNHDA and CDR2 SQIVND (reference sequence). CDR3 length equals 11 residues. CDR3 residues: CASSWGSEQYF. CDR3 in DNA: TGTGCCAGTAGTTGGGGCTCCGAGCAGTACTTC.

The rearrangement links TRBV6-1 to TRBJ2-5, with a weak D call TRBD1 (6 bases). V was clipped by 6 bases and J by 1 base, with 15 bases between them. CDR1 is MNHNS and CDR2 is SASEGT in the germline V gene. The CDR3 is 15 amino acids. CDR3 protein: CASRVQTGRQETQYF. The DNA of the CDR3 is TGTGCCAGCAGAGTTCAGACAGGTCGCCAAGAGACCCAGTACTTC.

This chain links TRBV18 with TRBJ2-7; D may be TRBD1 (6 bases). In germline, CDR1 is KGHSH, CDR2 LQKENI. The CDR3 extends over 14 amino acids. Between the trimmed V and J ends, which lost 2 bases and 2 bases, there was a span of 10 bases. The CDR3 region has the DNA TGTGCCAGCTCACCAGAAGGACAGACCTACGAGCAGTACTTC. It specifies CASSPEGQTYEQYF.

The rearrangement uses TRBV6-4 and TRBJ2-6; 9 nucleotides align to TRBD2. This CDR3 is 17 amino acids long. Per the germline V gene, CDR1 is MRHNA and CDR2 is SNTAGT. Trimming at V came to 0 bases and at J to 2 bases, leaving 2 bases not matched to a gene. The chain's CDR3 is CASSDSSSGTGANVLTF. DNA of the CDR3: TGTGCCAGCAGTGACTCGTCTAGCGGGACTGGGGCCAACGTCCTGACTTTC.

The chain combines TRBV19 with TRBJ2-7, with TRBD2 matching over 12 bases. Germline V gene sequence: CDR1 LNHDA, CDR2 SQIVND (reference sequence). Trimming cost V 4 bases and J 5 bases; bases outside gene matches: 12. This CDR3 has 17 residues. In DNA form, the CDR3 reads TGTGCCAGTAGTACAGAAGGACTAGCGGGAATAAAGAACGAGCAGTACTTC. Amino acids: CASSTEGLAGIKNEQYF. The whole variable domain, remainder taken from reference TRBV19 and TRBJ2-7, is DGGITQSPKYLFRKEGQNVTLSCEQNLNHDAMYWYRQDPGQGLRLIYYSQIVNDFQKGDIAEGYSVSREKKESFPLTVTSAQKNPTAFYLCASSTEGLAGIKNEQYFGPGTRLTVT.

The chain couples TRBV28 to TRBJ2-7; D is possibly TRBD2 (5 bases). The CDR3 has 11 residues. V was clipped by 9 bases and J by 6 bases, with 12 bases between them. The germline V gene has CDR1 MDHEN and CDR2 SYDVKM. CDR3 protein: CASQLVTEQYF. CDR3 sequence (DNA): TGTGCCAGTCAACTAGTTACCGAGCAGTACTTC.